Listed here are 28 T cell receptor beta chains from one sample, sequenced in a study of monozygotic twins with inflammatory bowel disease. With the 5' RACE reads reprocessed, TCRdb shows one record per CDR3 protein and no DNA. The listing records some 400,000 distinct CDR3 sequences. Sequencing was carried out using blood. The receptors stem from a human donor with ulcerative colitis or Crohn's disease, or a healthy co-twin of an affected twin (not recorded which).

V is TRBV10-3 and J is TRBJ1-3. Germline CDR1 reads ENHRY; CDR2 reads SYGVKD. This CDR3 region has 14 residues. The CDR3 region is CAITEDVAGNTIYF.

The chain couples TRBV28 to TRBJ2-1; TCRdb indicates TRBD1, and absent DNA this call remains unverified. This CDR3 is built from 16 residues. The germline V gene has CDR1 MDHEN and CDR2 SYDVKM. The CDR3 sequence is CASSLPGQGLYNEQFF. The whole variable domain, remainder taken from reference TRBV28 and TRBJ2-1, is DVKVTQSSRYLVKRTGEKVFLECVQDMDHENMFWYRQDPGLGLRLIYFSYDVKMKEKGDIPEGYSVSREKKERFSLILESASTNQTSMYLCASSLPGQGLYNEQFFGPGTRLTVL.

V is TRBV12-3 or TRBV12-4 and J is TRBJ2-3. CDR3 size: 13 residues. The CDR3 region is CASSVAGLDTQYF.

The rearrangement uses TRBV5-1 and TRBJ1-4. The germline CDR1 and CDR2 sequences are SGHRS and YFSETQ. CDR3 length: 14 amino acids. The CDR3 is CASSRDSTNEKLFF.

The rearrangement links TRBV10-3 to TRBJ2-7; TCRdb lists TRBD1, though no DNA is available to test this call. The CDR3 contains 17 residues. Germline CDR1 ENHRY, CDR2 SYGVKD. CDR3 sequence reads: CAISDPNRVQLGYEQYF.

This chain connects TRBV5-1 to TRBJ2-3; the TRBD2 assignment by TCRdb is unverifiable without DNA. The CDR3 spans 16 residues. The germline gives CDR1 SGHRS, CDR2 YFSETQ. The CDR3 here is CASSARGGVGTDTQYF.

The chain is built from TRBV19 and TRBJ1-1. Germline V lookup: CDR1 LNHDA, CDR2 SQIVND (reference sequence). The CDR3 consists of 15 residues. This CDR3 is CATSVSPVGWTEAFF.

The CDR3 here is CAISESGDTQYF. The genes are TRBV10-3 and TRBJ2-3. Germline assignment: CDR1 ENHRY and CDR2 SYGVKD. The CDR3 covers 12 residues.

The J gene is TRBJ1-5, the V gene TRBV12-3 or TRBV12-4; the TCRdb call, TRBD1, lacks DNA for checking. The CDR3 consists of 14 residues. CDR3 sequence reads: CASSPLEARGPQHF.

The chain couples TRBV19 to TRBJ2-7; no DNA is available, so the TRBD1 call from TCRdb remains unchecked. The germline V gene encodes CDR1 LNHDA and CDR2 SQIVND (reference sequence). This CDR3 is 14 amino acids long. The CDR3 sequence is CASSIRGRDYEQYF.

The chain carries TRBV5-4 and TRBJ1-6; TCRdb lists TRBD1, though no DNA is available to test this call. The CDR3 runs to 14 residues. The V gene's germline CDR1 is SGHNT and CDR2 YYREEE (reference sequence). CDR3 region: CASSFGTGPSPLHF. The variable domain in full, completed from reference TRBV5-4 and TRBJ1-6, reads ETGVTQSPTHLIKTRGQQVTLRCSSQSGHNTVSWYQQALGQGPQFIFQYYREEENGRGNFPPRFSGLQFPNYSSELNVNALELDDSALYLCASSFGTGPSPLHFGNGTRLTVT.

The chain is built from TRBV10-3 and TRBJ1-6; TCRdb lists TRBD1, though no DNA is available to test this call. This CDR3 region has 15 residues. Germline V gene data show CDR1 as ENHRY and CDR2 as SYGVKD. CDR3 sequence reads: CAIRGDNLDNSPLHF.

This chain uses TRBV28 with TRBJ2-5; the D call from TCRdb, TRBD1, cannot be confirmed without DNA. This CDR3 has 15 amino acids. CDR1 is MDHEN and CDR2 is SYDVKM in the germline V gene. This CDR3 is CASRNTGSPGETQYF. The entire variable domain, with the rest obtained from reference TRBV28 and TRBJ2-5, is as follows: DVKVTQSSRYLVKRTGEKVFLECVQDMDHENMFWYRQDPGLGLRLIYFSYDVKMKEKGDIPEGYSVSREKKERFSLILESASTNQTSMYLCASRNTGSPGETQYFGPGTRLLVL.

V gene TRBV18 combines with J gene TRBJ1-6. This CDR3 contains 16 residues. Germline V CDR1 and CDR2: KGHSH, LQKENI. CDR3 sequence: CASSPPMGSYNSPLHF. The complete variable domain, with remaining parts taken from reference TRBV18 and TRBJ1-6, reads NAGVMQNPRHLVRRRGQEARLRCSPMKGHSHVYWYRQLPEEGLKFMVYLQKENIIDESGMPKERFSAEFPKEGPSILRIQQVVRGDSAAYFCASSPPMGSYNSPLHFGNGTRLTVT.

This chain uses TRBV7-2 with TRBJ2-2. The CDR3 is 15 amino acids. Germline-derived CDR1 and CDR2 are SGHTA and FQGNSA. CDR3 sequence reads: CASSLLGGTTGELFF.

The chain joins TRBV7-3 to TRBJ2-2. Germline V CDR1 and CDR2: SGHTA, FQGTGA. This CDR3 has 16 residues. CDR3 region: CASSPVSGSNTGELFF.

The gene calls are TRBV7-9 and TRBJ2-1. Germline V gene lookup returns CDR1 SEHNR and CDR2 FQNEAQ (reference sequence). This CDR3 region has 11 residues. CDR3 sequence reads: CASSLAYEQFF.

This chain joins TRBV18 and TRBJ2-3; the TCRdb D gene call, TRBD1, has no DNA to confirm it. The CDR3 is 15 residues long. CDR1 is KGHSH, CDR2 LQKENI, per germline. The CDR3 is CASSPLRGPTDTQYF.

V and J are TRBV29-1 and TRBJ2-3. The V gene's germline CDR1 is SQVTM and CDR2 ANQGSEA. The CDR3 extends over 14 amino acids. CDR3 loop: CSVESTDSTDTQYF.

The V call is TRBV4-1, the J call TRBJ2-1; TCRdb proposes TRBD1, but this gene call is untestable without DNA. Per germline, CDR1 MGHRA and CDR2 YSYEKL. The length of the CDR3 is 15 residues. The CDR3 sequence is CASSVDSYAYNEQFF.

The chain couples TRBV2 to TRBJ1-5. The CDR3 is 14 amino acids. Germline CDR1 is SNHLY and CDR2 is FYNNEI. The CDR3 sequence: CASAKPYSNQPQHF.

V and J are TRBV28 and TRBJ2-3; there is no DNA to check the TCRdb D call of TRBD2. Germline V gene sequence: CDR1 MDHEN, CDR2 SYDVKM. This CDR3 has 14 residues. CDR3 residues: CASRWTSYSDTQYF.

The chain couples TRBV12-3 or TRBV12-4 to TRBJ1-6; TCRdb returns TRBD1, unconfirmable since there is no DNA. The CDR3 covers 15 residues. CDR3 in amino acids: CASSLGTGATSPLHF.

The chain uses TRBV20-1 and TRBJ2-3; TCRdb indicates TRBD2, and absent DNA this call remains unverified. This CDR3 has 16 amino acids. The germline CDR1 and CDR2 sequences are DFQATT and SNEGSKA (reference sequence). The CDR3: CSARGTAGGRTDTQYF.

The V gene is TRBV4-3, the J gene TRBJ2-3. CDR1 LGHNA and CDR2 YSLEER come from the germline V gene. The CDR3 sequence is 14 residues long. CDR3 protein: CASSQTSAADTQYF.

The chain employs TRBV5-5 and TRBJ2-1; lacking DNA, the TRBD1 call made by TCRdb goes unchecked. Germline V gene sequence: CDR1 SGHKS, CDR2 YYEKEE (reference sequence). CDR3 length: 14 residues. The CDR3 loop reads CASSIGQGVNEQFF.

The chain joins TRBV7-2 to TRBJ2-1; TCRdb designates TRBD2, a call that cannot be tested without DNA. CDR3 length: 19 amino acids. Per germline, CDR1 SGHTA and CDR2 FQGNSA. The CDR3 protein is CASSLQGASGGAKHNEQFF.

This chain uses TRBV5-6 with TRBJ2-2; TCRdb reports TRBD2, a call that lacks DNA to check it against. Germline-derived CDR1 and CDR2 are SGHDT and YYEEEE. The CDR3 runs 16 residues. CDR3 sequence reads: CASSWRLAGATGELFF.